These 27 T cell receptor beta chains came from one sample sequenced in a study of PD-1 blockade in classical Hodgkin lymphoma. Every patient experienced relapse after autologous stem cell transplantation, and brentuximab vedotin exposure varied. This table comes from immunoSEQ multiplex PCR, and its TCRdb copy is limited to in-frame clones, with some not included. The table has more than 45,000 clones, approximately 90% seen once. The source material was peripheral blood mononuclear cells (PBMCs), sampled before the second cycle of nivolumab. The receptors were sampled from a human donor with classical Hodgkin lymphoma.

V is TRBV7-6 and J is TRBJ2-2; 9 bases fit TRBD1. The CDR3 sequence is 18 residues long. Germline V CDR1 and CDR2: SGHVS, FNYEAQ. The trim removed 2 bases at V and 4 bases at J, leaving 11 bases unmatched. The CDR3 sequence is CASSLTLPGTGTTGELFF. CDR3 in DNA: TGTGCCAGCAGCTTAACTCTACCCGGGACAGGGACCACCGGGGAGCTGTTTTTT.

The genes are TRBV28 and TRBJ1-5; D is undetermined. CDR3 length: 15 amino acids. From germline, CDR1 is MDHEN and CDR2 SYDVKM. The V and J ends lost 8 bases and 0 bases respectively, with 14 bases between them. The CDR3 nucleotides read TGTGCCAGCTTTAACGGGCCCCTTAGCAATCAGCCCCAGCATTTT. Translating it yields CASFNGPLSNQPQHF.

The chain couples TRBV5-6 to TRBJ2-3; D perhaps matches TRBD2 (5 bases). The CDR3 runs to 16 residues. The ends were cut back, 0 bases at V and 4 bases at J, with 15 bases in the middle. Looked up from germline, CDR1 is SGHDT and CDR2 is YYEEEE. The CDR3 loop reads CASSLGVGATADTQYF. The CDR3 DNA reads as TGTGCCAGCAGCTTGGGTGTGGGAGCGACCGCAGATACGCAGTATTTT.

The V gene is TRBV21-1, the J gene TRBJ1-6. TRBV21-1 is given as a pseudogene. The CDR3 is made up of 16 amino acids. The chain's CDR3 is CASSKGKGDDNSPLHF. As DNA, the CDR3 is TGTGCCAGCAGCAAAGGGAAAGGCGACGATAATTCACCCCTCCACTTT.

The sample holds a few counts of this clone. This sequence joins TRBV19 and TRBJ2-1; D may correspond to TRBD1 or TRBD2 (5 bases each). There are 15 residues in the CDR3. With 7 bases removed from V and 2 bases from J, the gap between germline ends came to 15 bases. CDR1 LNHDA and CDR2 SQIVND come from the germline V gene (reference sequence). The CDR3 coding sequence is TGTGCCAGTACCCCGACGGGGCAGCCCTACAATGAGCAGTTCTTC. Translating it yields CASTPTGQPYNEQFF.

Here the CDR3 DNA reads TGTGCCAGCAGTTCAGACAGAACTTGGTCCTACGAGCAGTACTTC. Translated: CASSSDRTWSYEQYF. The genes are TRBV28 and TRBJ2-7; perhaps TRBD1 as D (5 bases). In germline, CDR1 is MDHEN, CDR2 SYDVKM. V was trimmed by 4 bases and J by 1 base, leaving 14 bases between them. This CDR3 spans 15 amino acids.

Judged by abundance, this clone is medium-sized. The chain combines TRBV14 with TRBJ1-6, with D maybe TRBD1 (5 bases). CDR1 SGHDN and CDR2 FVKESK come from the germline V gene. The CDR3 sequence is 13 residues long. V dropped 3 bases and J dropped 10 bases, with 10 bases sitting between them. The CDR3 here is CASSQQGWSPLHF. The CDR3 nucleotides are TGTGCCAGCAGCCAGCAGGGATGGTCACCCCTCCACTTT.

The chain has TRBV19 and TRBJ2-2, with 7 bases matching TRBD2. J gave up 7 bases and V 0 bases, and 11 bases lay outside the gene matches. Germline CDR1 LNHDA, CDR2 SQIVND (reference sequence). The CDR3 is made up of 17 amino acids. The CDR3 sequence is CASSIDGSGMPVGELFF. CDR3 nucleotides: TGTGCCAGTAGTATAGATGGAAGCGGGATGCCAGTCGGGGAGCTGTTTTTT.

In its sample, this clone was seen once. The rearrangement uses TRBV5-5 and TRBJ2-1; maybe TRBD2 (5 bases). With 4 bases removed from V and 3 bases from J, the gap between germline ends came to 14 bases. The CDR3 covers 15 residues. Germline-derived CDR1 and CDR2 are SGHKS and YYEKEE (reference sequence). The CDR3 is CASSLGGWGYNEQFF. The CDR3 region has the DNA TGTGCCAGCAGCCTAGGAGGTTGGGGCTACAATGAGCAGTTCTTC.

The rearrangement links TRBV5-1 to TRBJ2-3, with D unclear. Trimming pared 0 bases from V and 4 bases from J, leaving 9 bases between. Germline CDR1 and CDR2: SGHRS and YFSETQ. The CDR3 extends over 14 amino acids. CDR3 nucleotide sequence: TGCGCCAGCAGCTTGGGGTTAATTGCAGATACGCAGTATTTT. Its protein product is CASSLGLIADTQYF.

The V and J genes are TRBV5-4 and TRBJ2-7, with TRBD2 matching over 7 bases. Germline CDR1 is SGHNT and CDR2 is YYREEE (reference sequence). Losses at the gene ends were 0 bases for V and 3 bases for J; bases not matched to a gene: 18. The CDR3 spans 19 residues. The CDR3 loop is CASSLAGTNFHLGRYEQYF. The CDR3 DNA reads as TGTGCCAGCAGCTTGGCCGGGACTAATTTTCATCTCGGACGCTACGAGCAGTACTTC.

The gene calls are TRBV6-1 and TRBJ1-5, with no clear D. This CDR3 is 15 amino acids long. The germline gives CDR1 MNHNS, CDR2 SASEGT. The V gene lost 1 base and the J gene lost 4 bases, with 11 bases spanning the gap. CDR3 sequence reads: CASSEGTEKNQPQHF. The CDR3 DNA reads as TGTGCCAGCAGTGAAGGAACAGAGAAAAATCAGCCCCAGCATTTT.

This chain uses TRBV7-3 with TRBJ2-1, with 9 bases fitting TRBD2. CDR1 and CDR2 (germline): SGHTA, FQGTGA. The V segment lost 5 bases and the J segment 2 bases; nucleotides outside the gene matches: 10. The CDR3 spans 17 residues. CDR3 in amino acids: CASSPLAGLSTYNEQFF. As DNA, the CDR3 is TGTGCCAGCAGCCCTCTAGCGGGACTATCCACCTACAATGAGCAGTTCTTC.

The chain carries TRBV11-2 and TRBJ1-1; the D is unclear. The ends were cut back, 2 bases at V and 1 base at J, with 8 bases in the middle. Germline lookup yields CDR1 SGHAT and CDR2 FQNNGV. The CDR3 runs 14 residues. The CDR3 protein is CASSLPGTNTEAFF. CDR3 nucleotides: TGTGCCAGCAGCTTACCCGGAACGAACACTGAAGCTTTCTTT.

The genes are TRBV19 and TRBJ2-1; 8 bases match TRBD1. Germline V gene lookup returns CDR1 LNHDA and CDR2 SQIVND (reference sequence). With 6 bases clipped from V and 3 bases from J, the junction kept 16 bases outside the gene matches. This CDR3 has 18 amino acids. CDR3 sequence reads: CASSSIGWGQVNYNEQFF. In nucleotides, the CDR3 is TGTGCCAGTAGCAGTATAGGTTGGGGACAGGTGAACTACAATGAGCAGTTCTTC.

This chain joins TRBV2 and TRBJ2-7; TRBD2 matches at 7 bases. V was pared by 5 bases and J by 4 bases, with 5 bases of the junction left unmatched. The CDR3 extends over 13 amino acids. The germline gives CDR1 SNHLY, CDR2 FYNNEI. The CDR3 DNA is TGTGCCAGCAGTCCCGGGGGGTATTACGAGCAGTACTTC. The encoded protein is CASSPGGYYEQYF.

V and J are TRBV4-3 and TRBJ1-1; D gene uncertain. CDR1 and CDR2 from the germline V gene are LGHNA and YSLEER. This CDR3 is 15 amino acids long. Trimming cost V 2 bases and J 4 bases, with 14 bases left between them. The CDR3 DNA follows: TGCGCCAGCAGCCAATCCCGGGATCAAGGCACTGAAGCTTTCTTT. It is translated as CASSQSRDQGTEAFF.

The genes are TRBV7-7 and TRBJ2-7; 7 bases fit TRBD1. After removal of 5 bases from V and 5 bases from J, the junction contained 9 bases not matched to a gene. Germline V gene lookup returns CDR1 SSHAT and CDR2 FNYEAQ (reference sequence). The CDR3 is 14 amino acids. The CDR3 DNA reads TGTGCCAGCAGCCGCGAGGGGGCTGCCGACGAGCAGTACTTC. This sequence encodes CASSREGAADEQYF. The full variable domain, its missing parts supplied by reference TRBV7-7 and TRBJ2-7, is GAGVSQSPRYKVTKRGQDVTLRCDPISSHATLYWYQQALGQGPEFLTYFNYEAQPDKSGLPSDRFSAERPEGSISTLTIQRTEQRDSAMYRCASSREGAADEQYFGPGTRLTVT.

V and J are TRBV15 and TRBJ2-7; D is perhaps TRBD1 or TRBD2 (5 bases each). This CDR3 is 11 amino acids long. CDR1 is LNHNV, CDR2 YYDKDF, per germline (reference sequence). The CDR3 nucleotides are TGTGCACTCCTACGACGAGGGGCGCAGTACTTC. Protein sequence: CALLRRGAQYF.

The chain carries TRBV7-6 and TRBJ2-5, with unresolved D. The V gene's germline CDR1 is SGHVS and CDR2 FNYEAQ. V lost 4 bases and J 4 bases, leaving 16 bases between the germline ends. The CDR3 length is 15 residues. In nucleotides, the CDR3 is TGTGCCAGCAGCTGGCCCCCGGAGTCCCCAGAGACCCAGTACTTC. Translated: CASSWPPESPETQYF.

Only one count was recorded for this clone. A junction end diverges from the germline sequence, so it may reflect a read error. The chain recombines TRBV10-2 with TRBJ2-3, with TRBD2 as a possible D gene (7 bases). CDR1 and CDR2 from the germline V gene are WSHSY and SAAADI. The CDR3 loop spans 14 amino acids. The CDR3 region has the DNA TGCGCCAGCCGTGATGGGGGGGGCTTAGATACGCAGTATTTT. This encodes CASRDGGGLDTQYF.

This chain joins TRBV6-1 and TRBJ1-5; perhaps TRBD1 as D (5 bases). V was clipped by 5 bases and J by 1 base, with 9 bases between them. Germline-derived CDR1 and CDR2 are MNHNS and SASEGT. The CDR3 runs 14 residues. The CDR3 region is CASSLGPSNQPQHF. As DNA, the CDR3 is TGTGCCAGCAGTCTGGGACCGAGCAATCAGCCCCAGCATTTT.

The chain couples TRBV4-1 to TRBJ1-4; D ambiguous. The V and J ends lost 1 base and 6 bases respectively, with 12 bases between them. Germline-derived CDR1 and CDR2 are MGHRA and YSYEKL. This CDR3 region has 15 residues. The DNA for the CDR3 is TGCGCCAGCAGCCAAGTTCAGGCCCCGGATGAAAAACTGTTTTTT. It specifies CASSQVQAPDEKLFF.

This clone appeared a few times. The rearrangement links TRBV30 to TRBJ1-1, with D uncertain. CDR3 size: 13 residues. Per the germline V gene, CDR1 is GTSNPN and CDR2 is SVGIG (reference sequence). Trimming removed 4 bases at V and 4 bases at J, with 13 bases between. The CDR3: CAWIPGLATEAFF. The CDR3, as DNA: TGTGCCTGGATTCCGGGGTTGGCCACTGAAGCTTTCTTT.

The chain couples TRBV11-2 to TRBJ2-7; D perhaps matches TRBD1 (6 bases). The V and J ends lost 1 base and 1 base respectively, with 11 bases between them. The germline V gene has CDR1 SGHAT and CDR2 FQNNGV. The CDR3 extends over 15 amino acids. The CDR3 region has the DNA TGTGCCAGCAGCTTAGCCCTGGACAGATCCTACGAGCAGTACTTC. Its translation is CASSLALDRSYEQYF. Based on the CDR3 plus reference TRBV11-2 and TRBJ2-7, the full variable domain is EAGVAQSPRYKIIEKRQSVAFWCNPISGHATLYWYQQILGQGPKLLIQFQNNGVVDDSQLPKDRFSAERLKGVDSTLKIQPAKLEDSAVYLCASSLALDRSYEQYFGPGTRLTVT.

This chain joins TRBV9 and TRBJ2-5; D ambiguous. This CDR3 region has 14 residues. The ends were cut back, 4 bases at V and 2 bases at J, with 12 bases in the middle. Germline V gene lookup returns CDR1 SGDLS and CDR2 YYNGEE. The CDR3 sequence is CASSPLDGQETQYF. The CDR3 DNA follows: TGTGCCAGCAGCCCCTTGGACGGGCAAGAGACCCAGTACTTC.

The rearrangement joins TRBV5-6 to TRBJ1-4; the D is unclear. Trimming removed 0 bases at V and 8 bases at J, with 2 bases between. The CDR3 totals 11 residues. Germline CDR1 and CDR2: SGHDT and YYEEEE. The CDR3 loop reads CASSLDEKLFF. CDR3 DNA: TGTGCCAGCAGCTTGGACGAAAAACTGTTTTTT.